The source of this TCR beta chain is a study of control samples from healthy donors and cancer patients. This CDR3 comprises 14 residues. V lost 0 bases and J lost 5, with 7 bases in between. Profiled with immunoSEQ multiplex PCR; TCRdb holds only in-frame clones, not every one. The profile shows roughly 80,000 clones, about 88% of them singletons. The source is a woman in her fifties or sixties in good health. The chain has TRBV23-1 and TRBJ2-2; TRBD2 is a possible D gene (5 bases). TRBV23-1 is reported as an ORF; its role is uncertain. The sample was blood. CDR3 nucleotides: TGCGCCAGCAGTCAATCGACTATTACCGGGGAGCTGTTTTTT. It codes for CASSQSTITGELFF.